Many counts were recorded for the clone carrying this TCR beta chain. What it recognizes is unknown. The sample is drawn from a study of blood T cells in healthy people across ages. Overall study findings and caveats: A strong correlation was found between TCR beta diversity and the percentage of naive T cells. Naive CD4+ cells and diversity were both higher in long-lived donors than in aged donors.

Combining a sample-barcoded 5' primer with a J-beta primer mix, a second PCR ran for about 7 to 11 cycles. Using its own MiXCR run on the 5' RACE reads, TCRdb lists one record per CDR3 protein. The sample consists of about 700,000 distinct CDR3 sequences, about 30% of them appearing once. Between the trimmed V and J ends, which lost 2 bases and 4 bases, there was a span of 8 bases. The CDR3 is 12 residues long. Germline CDR1 and CDR2: DFQATT and SNEGSKA (reference sequence). The clonotype comes from a woman aged 80 or over in good health. Specimen: blood. The chain is built from TRBV20-1 and TRBJ1-2, with a tentative D call TRBD1 (6 bases). CDR3 region: CSARQQGYGYTF. The CDR3 nucleotides are TGCAGTGCTAGACAACAGGGCTATGGCTACACCTTC.